One TCR beta chain is described in this entry. Its matching antigen is unknown. Study results and caveats: Tumor Tregs overlapped most with tumor, then blood, naive CD4+ cells. Tumor memory CD4+ T cell TCR gene usage was found to cluster with blood and lymph node memory CD4+ cells and with lymph node naive CD4+ cells.

Memory CD4+ cells were defined as CD4+CD45RO+CD25-. The CDR3 totals 14 residues. The V gene end was trimmed by 4 bases and the J gene end by 5 bases; junction bases not matched to a gene: 5. Germline assignment: CDR1 SGDLS and CDR2 YYNGEE. TCRdb independently ran MiXCR on the 5' RACE reads; one entry per CDR3 protein. The sample has tens of thousands of distinct CDR3 sequences, around a quarter seen once. The origin of this receptor is a female donor with breast cancer. The V call is TRBV9, the J call TRBJ1-2; TRBD1 agrees at 10 bases. The sequenced sample consisted of tumor-infiltrating memory CD4+ T cells sorted from the breast tumor. Subset defined: memory CD4+ T cells, CD4+CD45RO+CD25-. CDR3 region: CASSPGQGDYGYTF. The CDR3 DNA is TGTGCCAGCAGCCCCGGACAGGGGGATTATGGCTACACCTTC.